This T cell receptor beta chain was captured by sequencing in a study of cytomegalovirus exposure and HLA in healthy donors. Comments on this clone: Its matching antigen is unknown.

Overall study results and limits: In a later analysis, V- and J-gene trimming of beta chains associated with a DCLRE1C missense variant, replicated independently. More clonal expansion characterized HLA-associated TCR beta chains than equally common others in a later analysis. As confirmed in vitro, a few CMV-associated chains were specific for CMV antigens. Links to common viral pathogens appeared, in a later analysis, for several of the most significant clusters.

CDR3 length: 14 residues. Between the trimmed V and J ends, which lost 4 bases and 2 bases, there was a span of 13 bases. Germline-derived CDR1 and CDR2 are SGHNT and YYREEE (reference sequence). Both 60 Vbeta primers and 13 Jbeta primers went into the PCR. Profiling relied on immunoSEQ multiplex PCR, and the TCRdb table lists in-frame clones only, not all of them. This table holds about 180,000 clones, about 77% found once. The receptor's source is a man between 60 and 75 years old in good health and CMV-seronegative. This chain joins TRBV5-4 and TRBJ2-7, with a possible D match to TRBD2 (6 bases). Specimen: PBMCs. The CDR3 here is CASSQPGGAYEQYF. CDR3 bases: TGTGCCAGCAGCCAGCCCGGAGGGGCCTACGAGCAGTACTTC.